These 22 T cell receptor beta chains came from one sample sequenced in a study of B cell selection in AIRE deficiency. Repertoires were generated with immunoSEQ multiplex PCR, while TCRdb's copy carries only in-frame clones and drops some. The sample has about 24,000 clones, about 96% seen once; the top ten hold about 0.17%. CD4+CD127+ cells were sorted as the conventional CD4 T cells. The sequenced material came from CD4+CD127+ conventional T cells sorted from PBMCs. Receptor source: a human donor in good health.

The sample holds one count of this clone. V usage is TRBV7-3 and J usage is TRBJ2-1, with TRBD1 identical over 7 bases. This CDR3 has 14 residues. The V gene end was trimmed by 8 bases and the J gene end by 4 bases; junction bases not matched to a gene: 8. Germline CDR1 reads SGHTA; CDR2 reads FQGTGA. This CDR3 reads CASRLGQQYNEQFF. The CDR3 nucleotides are TGTGCCAGCCGATTGGGACAGCAGTACAATGAGCAGTTCTTC. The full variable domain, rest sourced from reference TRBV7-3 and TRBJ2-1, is GAGVSQTPSNKVTEKGKYVELRCDPISGHTALYWYRQSLGQGPEFLIYFQGTGAADDSGLPNDRFFAVRPEGSVSTLKIQRTERGDSAVYLCASRLGQQYNEQFFGPGTRLTVL.

This CDR3 is CASSSAGTRSSDTQYF. In DNA, the CDR3 is TGCGCCAGCAGCTCCGCCGGGACTAGATCATCAGATACGCAGTATTTT. The genes are TRBV5-1 and TRBJ2-3, with 8 bases aligning to TRBD2. Germline CDR1 and CDR2: SGHRS and YFSETQ. With V trimmed by 3 bases and J by 4 bases, 10 bases remained unmatched. The CDR3 is 16 residues long. Full variable domain (rest looked up from reference TRBV5-1 and TRBJ2-3): KAGVTQTPRYLIKTRGQQVTLSCSPISGHRSVSWYQQTPGQGLQFLFEYFSETQRNKGNFPGRFSGRQFSNSRSEMNVSTLELGDSALYLCASSSAGTRSSDTQYFGPGTRLTVL.

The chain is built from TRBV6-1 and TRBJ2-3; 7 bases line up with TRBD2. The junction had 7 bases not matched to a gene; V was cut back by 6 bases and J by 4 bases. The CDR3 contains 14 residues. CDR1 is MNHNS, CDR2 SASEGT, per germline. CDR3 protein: CASSGGGSSDTQYF. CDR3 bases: TGTGCCAGCAGCGGCGGGGGAAGCTCAGATACGCAGTATTTT.

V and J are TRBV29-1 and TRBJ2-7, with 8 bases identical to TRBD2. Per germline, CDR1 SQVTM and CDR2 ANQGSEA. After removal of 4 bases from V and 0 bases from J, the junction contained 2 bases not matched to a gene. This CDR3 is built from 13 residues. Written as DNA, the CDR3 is TGCAGCGTTGGGCGGGGGGTCTCCTACGAGCAGTACTTC. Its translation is CSVGRGVSYEQYF.

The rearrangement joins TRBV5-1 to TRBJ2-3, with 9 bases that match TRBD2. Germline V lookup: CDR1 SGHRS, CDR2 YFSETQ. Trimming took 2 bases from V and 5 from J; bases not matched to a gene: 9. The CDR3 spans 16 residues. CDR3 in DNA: TGCGCCAGCAGCTTAACCCCTAGCGGGGCGGGAGATACGCAGTATTTT. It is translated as CASSLTPSGAGDTQYF.

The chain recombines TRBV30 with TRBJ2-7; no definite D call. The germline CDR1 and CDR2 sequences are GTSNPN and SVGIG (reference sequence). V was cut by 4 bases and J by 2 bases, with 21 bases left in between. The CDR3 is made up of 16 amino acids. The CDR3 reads CAWMSPTALSTYEQYF. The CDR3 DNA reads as TGTGCCTGGATGTCCCCTACAGCACTAAGCACCTACGAGCAGTACTTC.

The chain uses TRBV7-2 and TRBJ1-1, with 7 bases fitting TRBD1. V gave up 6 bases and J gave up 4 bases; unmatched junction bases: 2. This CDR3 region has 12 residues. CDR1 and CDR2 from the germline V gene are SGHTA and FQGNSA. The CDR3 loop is CASRYRGTEAFF. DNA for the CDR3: TGTGCCAGCAGATACAGGGGCACTGAAGCTTTCTTT. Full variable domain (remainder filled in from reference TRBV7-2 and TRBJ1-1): GAGVSQSPSNKVTEKGKDVELRCDPISGHTALYWYRQSLGQGLEFLIYFQGNSAPDKSGLPSDRFSAERTGGSVSTLTIQRTQQEDSAVYLCASRYRGTEAFFGQGTRLTVV.

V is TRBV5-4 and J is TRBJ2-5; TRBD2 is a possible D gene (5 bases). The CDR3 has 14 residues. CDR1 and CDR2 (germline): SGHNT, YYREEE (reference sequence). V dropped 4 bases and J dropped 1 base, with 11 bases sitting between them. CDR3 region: CASSAEDFQETQYF. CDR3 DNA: TGTGCCAGCAGCGCTGAGGACTTCCAAGAGACCCAGTACTTC.

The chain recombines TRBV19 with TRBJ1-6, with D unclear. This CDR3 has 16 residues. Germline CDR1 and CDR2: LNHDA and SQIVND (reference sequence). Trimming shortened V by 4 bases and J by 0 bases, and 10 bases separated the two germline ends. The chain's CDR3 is CASSRQISSYNSPLHF. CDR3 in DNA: TGTGCCAGTAGTAGGCAGATAAGCTCCTATAATTCACCCCTCCACTTT.

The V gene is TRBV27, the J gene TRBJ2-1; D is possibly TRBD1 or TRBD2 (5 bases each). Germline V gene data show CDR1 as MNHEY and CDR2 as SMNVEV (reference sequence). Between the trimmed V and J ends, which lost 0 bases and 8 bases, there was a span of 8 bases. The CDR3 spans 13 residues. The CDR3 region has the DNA TGTGCCAGCAGTTTATCGGGGCGGGATGAGCAGTTCTTC. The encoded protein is CASSLSGRDEQFF.

CDR3 region: CASSQEGTGGTGELFF. DNA for the CDR3: TGCGCCAGCAGCCAAGAAGGGACAGGGGGCACCGGGGAGCTGTTTTTT. The chain is built from TRBV4-3 and TRBJ2-2, with TRBD1 matching over 11 bases. CDR3 length: 16 residues. Germline V lookup: CDR1 LGHNA, CDR2 YSLEER. The trim removed 0 bases at V and 4 bases at J, leaving 1 base unmatched.

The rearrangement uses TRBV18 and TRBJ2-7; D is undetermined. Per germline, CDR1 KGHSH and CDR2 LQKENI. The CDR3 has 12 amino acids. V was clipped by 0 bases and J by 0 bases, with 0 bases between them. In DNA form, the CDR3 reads TGTGCCAGCTCACCACCCTCCTACGAGCAGTACTTC. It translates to CASSPPSYEQYF.

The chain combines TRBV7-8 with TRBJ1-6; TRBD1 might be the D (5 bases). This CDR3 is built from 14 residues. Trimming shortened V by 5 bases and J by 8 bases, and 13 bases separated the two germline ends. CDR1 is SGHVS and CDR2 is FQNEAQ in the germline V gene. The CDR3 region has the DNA TGTGCCAGCAGCCGGGGCAGGGCTGATTCACCCCTCCACTTT. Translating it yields CASSRGRADSPLHF. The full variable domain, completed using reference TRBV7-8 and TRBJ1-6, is GAGVSQSPRYKVAKRGQDVALRCDPISGHVSLFWYQQALGQGPEFLTYFQNEAQLDKSGLPSDRFFAERPEGSVSTLKIQRTQQEDSAVYLCASSRGRADSPLHFGNGTRLTVT.

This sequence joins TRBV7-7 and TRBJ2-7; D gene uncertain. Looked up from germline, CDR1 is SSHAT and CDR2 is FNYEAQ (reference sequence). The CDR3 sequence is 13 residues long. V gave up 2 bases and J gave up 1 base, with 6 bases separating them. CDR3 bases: TGTGCCAGCAGCTTATCTGGATCCTACGAGCAGTACTTC. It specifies CASSLSGSYEQYF.

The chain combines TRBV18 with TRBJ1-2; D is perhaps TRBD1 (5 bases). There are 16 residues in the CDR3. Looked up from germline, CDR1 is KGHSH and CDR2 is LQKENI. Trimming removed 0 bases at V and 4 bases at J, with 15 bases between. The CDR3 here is CASSPPGQGYGYGYTF. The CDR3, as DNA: TGTGCCAGCTCACCACCGGGGCAGGGTTATGGCTATGGCTACACCTTC. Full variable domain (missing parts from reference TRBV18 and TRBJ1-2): NAGVMQNPRHLVRRRGQEARLRCSPMKGHSHVYWYRQLPEEGLKFMVYLQKENIIDESGMPKERFSAEFPKEGPSILRIQQVVRGDSAAYFCASSPPGQGYGYGYTFGSGTRLTVV.

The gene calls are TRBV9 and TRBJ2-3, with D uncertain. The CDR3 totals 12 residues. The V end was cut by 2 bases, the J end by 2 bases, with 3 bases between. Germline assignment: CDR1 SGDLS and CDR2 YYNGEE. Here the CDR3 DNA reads TGTGCCAGCAGCGTTCACACAGATACGCAGTATTTT. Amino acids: CASSVHTDTQYF. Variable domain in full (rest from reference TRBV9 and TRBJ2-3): DSGVTQTPKHLITATGQRVTLRCSPRSGDLSVYWYQQSLDQGLQFLIQYYNGEERAKGNILERFSAQQFPDLHSELNLSSLELGDSALYFCASSVHTDTQYFGPGTRLTVL.

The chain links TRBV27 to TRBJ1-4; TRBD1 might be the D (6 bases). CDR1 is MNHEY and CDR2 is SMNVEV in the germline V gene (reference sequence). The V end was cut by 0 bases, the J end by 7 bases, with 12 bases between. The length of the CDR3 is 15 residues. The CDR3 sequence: CASSLSWGAGEKLFF. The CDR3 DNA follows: TGTGCCAGCAGTTTATCTTGGGGGGCGGGTGAAAAACTGTTTTTT.

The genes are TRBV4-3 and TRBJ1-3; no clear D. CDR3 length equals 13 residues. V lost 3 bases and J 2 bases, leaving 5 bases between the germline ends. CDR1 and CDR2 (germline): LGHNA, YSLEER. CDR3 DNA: TGCGCCAGCAGCCAGGAACCTGGAAACACCATATATTTT. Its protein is CASSQEPGNTIYF.

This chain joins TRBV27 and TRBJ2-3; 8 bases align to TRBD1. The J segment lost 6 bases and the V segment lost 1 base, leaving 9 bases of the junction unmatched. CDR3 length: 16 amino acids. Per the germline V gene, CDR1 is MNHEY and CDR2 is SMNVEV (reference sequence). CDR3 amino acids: CASSLFGTGGADTQYF. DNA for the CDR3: TGTGCCAGCAGTTTATTCGGGACAGGAGGGGCTGATACGCAGTATTTT.

The CDR3 protein is CASSLSVGQGRRTEAFF. The CDR3 DNA reads TGTGCCAGCAGTTTATCTGTTGGGCAGGGGCGCCGTACGGAAGCTTTCTTT. The chain joins TRBV28 to TRBJ1-1, with D possibly TRBD1 on 6 matching bases. Germline loops: CDR1 MDHEN, CDR2 SYDVKM. V lost 1 base to trimming and J lost 8 bases, with 23 bases between them. The CDR3 is 17 residues long. The full variable domain, rest sourced from reference TRBV28 and TRBJ1-1, is DVKVTQSSRYLVKRTGEKVFLECVQDMDHENMFWYRQDPGLGLRLIYFSYDVKMKEKGDIPEGYSVSREKKERFSLILESASTNQTSMYLCASSLSVGQGRRTEAFFGQGTRLTVV.

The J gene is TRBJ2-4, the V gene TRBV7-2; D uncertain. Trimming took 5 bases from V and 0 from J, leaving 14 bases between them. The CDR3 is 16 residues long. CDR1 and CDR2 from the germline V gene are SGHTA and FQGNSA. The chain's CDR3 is CASSPRPTLAKNIQYF. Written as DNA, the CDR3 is TGTGCCAGCAGCCCCCGTCCGACCCTAGCCAAAAACATTCAGTACTTC.

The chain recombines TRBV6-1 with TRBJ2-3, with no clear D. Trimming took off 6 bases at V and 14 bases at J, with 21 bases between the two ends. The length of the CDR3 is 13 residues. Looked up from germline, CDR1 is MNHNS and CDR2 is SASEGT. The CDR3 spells CASRDWSKPVGYF. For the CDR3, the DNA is TGTGCCAGCAGAGACTGGTCCAAACCGGTCGGGTATTTT.